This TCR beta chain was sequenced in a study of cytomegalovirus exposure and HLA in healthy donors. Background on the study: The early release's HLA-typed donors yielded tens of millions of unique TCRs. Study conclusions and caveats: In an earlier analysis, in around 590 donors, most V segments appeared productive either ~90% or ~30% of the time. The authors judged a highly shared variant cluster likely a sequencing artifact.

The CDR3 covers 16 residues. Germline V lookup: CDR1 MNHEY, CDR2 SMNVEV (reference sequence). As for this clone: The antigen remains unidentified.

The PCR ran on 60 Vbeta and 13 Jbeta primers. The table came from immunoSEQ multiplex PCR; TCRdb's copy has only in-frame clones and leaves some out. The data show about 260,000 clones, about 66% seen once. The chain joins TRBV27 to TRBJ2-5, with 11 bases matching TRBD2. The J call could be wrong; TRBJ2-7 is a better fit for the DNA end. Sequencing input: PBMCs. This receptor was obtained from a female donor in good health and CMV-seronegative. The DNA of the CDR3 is TGTGCCAGCAGACATACTCGACTAGCGGGACTCTACGAGCAGTACTTC. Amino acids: CASRHTRLAGLYEQYF.